This entry lists 21 T cell receptor beta chains sequenced from one sample in a study of neurological immune-mediated disorders. TCRdb re-derived calls from the 5' RACE reads in MiXCR, one entry per CDR3 protein. The table has fewer than 85,000 distinct CDR3 sequences, 4.8% seen once. The sample was PBMCs. All receptors derive from a woman between 65 and 79 years old with multiple sclerosis.

This clonotype was found many times. This rearrangement joins TRBV4-1 to TRBJ2-1; no definite D call. This CDR3 has 15 residues. CDR1 is MGHRA, CDR2 YSYEKL, per germline. Trimming took off 1 base at V and 2 bases at J, with 9 bases between the two ends. The CDR3 coding sequence is TGCGCCAGCAGCCAAGTATCAGGTACCTACAATGAGCAGTTCTTC. It encodes CASSQVSGTYNEQFF.

In this sample, this clonotype turned up many times. The genes are TRBV7-8 and TRBJ2-3, with D perhaps TRBD2 (6 bases). CDR3 length equals 15 residues. Germline values: CDR1 SGHVS, CDR2 FQNEAQ. V was shortened by 1 base and J by 1 base, with 9 bases between the two germline ends. This CDR3 is CASSLVPSGTDTQYF. The CDR3 coding sequence is TGTGCCAGCAGCTTAGTTCCTAGCGGCACAGATACGCAGTATTTT.

This clonotype has at least ten counts. The chain carries TRBV5-1 and TRBJ2-5; a possible D gene is TRBD1 (6 bases). CDR3 length: 15 residues. Trimming left V 0 bases short and J 1 base short, with 10 bases between. The germline gives CDR1 SGHRS, CDR2 YFSETQ. In DNA, the CDR3 is TGCGCCAGCAGCTTGGGACAGGCAGGCCAAGAGACCCAGTACTTC. Amino acid sequence: CASSLGQAGQETQYF. Filled out from reference TRBV5-1 and TRBJ2-5, the complete variable domain reads KAGVTQTPRYLIKTRGQQVTLSCSPISGHRSVSWYQQTPGQGLQFLFEYFSETQRNKGNFPGRFSGRQFSNSRSEMNVSTLELGDSALYLCASSLGQAGQETQYFGPGTRLLVL.

In this sample, this clonotype turned up many times. The chain joins TRBV5-1 to TRBJ1-2; the D is unclear. Germline CDR1 and CDR2: SGHRS and YFSETQ. The CDR3 has 14 amino acids. Trimming took off 4 bases at V and 4 bases at J, with 14 bases between the two ends. The chain's CDR3 is CASSPRPGGYGYTF. CDR3 coding DNA: TGCGCCAGCAGCCCCCGGCCAGGAGGCTATGGCTACACCTTC.

The CDR3 spells CAISERQGLARSNEQFF. The CDR3 nucleotides read TGTGCCATCAGTGAGCGACAGGGACTAGCGAGATCCAATGAGCAGTTCTTC. This chain connects TRBV10-3 to TRBJ2-1; 10 positions match TRBD2. After removal of 2 bases from V and 6 bases from J, the junction contained 10 bases not matched to a gene. The CDR3 has 17 amino acids. Per germline, CDR1 ENHRY and CDR2 SYGVKD.

This clonotype was seen a handful of times. V and J are TRBV6-5 and TRBJ2-1, with D perhaps matching TRBD2 (6 bases). V was trimmed by 6 bases and J by 4 bases, leaving 13 bases between them. Looked up from germline, CDR1 is MNHEY and CDR2 is SVGAGI. This CDR3 spans 14 amino acids. The DNA for the CDR3 is TGTGCCAGCAGGATGACTAGTTTGTACAATGAGCAGTTCTTC. Translated: CASRMTSLYNEQFF.

The sample holds many counts of this clonotype. This chain joins TRBV5-5 and TRBJ2-3; 8 positions agree with TRBD2. Germline V gives CDR1 SGHKS, CDR2 YYEKEE (reference sequence). Trimming cost V 5 bases and J 0 bases; bases outside gene matches: 2. The CDR3 covers 14 residues. CDR3 sequence (DNA): TGTGCCAGCAGAAGGACTAGCAGCACAGATACGCAGTATTTT. It is translated as CASRRTSSTDTQYF.

This clonotype was counted ten times or more. V usage is TRBV12-3 or TRBV12-4 and J usage is TRBJ1-1; D unresolved. CDR3 length: 13 residues. Trimming removed 5 bases from V and 1 base from J, with 8 bases in between. The DNA of the CDR3 is TGTGCCAGCAGTGTGGACCCGAACACTGAAGCTTTCTTT. It translates to CASSVDPNTEAFF.

This clonotype appeared many times. The J gene is TRBJ1-2, the V gene TRBV6-2 or TRBV6-3, with 8 bases matching TRBD1. The germline CDR1 and CDR2 sequences are MNHEY and SVGEGT. This CDR3 has 13 residues. V trimming: 6 bases; J trimming: 4 bases; junction bases outside the gene matches: 4. CDR3 protein: CASSRTGSYGYTF. The CDR3 coding sequence is TGTGCCAGCAGCCGGACAGGGTCCTATGGCTACACCTTC.

This clonotype was seen at least ten times. In DNA form, the CDR3 reads TGCGCCAGCAGCCTCGCCGGCGTGGAGACCCAGTACTTC. Its protein is CASSLAGVETQYF. J is TRBJ2-5 and V is TRBV4-1; no reliable D call. V was cut by 4 bases and J by 5 bases, with 11 bases left in between. The CDR3 sequence is 13 residues long. Germline V lookup: CDR1 MGHRA, CDR2 YSYEKL.

This clonotype has at least ten counts. The junction differs from germline at one of its ends, possibly a read error. The J gene is TRBJ2-6, the V gene TRBV15; D gene uncertain. Germline CDR1 reads LNHNV; CDR2 reads YYDKDF (reference sequence). The CDR3 covers 18 residues. The CDR3 reads CATSREELYSHQANVPTF. CDR3 nucleotides: TGTGCCACCAGCAGAGAGGAATTGTACTCGCACCAGGCCAACGTCCCGACTTTC.

This clonotype was detected many times. The chain links TRBV5-1 to TRBJ1-2; 7 bases agree with TRBD1. The ends lost 7 bases at V and 4 bases at J; junction bases unmatched: 7. Germline V gives CDR1 SGHRS, CDR2 YFSETQ. This CDR3 region has 13 residues. The CDR3 DNA sequence: TGCGCCAGCCAACCGGGACAGACCTATGGCTACACCTTC. Translation: CASQPGQTYGYTF.

There are a few counts of this clonotype. The CDR3 sequence: CASSLNGGTNEKLFF. CDR3 DNA: TGCGCCAGCAGCTTGAATGGGGGAACTAATGAAAAACTGTTTTTT. J is TRBJ1-4 and V is TRBV5-1; maybe TRBD1 (5 bases). This CDR3 region has 15 residues. Germline V gives CDR1 SGHRS, CDR2 YFSETQ. The ends were cut back, 1 base at V and 1 base at J, with 8 bases in the middle.

The chain uses TRBV3-1 and TRBJ2-1; a weak D match, TRBD2 (6 bases). CDR3 length: 15 residues. Germline CDR1 is LGHDT and CDR2 is YNNKEL (reference sequence). V lost 1 base and J lost 6, with 13 bases in between. CDR3 coding DNA: TGTGCCAGCAGCCAAGTCCGGGACTGGATCAATGAGCAGTTCTTC. It yields the protein CASSQVRDWINEQFF.

This clonotype was seen many times. The chain is built from TRBV18 and TRBJ2-7, with 7 bases identical to TRBD1. The CDR3 extends over 15 amino acids. CDR1 and CDR2 (germline): KGHSH, LQKENI. Trimming cost V 4 bases and J 0 bases; bases outside gene matches: 6. Here the CDR3 reads CASSLSTGNSYEQYF. In DNA form, the CDR3 reads TGTGCCAGCTCACTATCGACAGGGAACTCCTACGAGCAGTACTTC.

Ten or more counts support this clonotype. The rearrangement joins TRBV10-3 to TRBJ2-1; D is unclear. The V gene lost 2 bases and the J gene lost 13 bases, with 15 bases spanning the gap. Germline loops: CDR1 ENHRY, CDR2 SYGVKD. CDR3 length: 13 residues. In nucleotides, the CDR3 is TGTGCCATCAGTGAGCCAACCGCCTCCCACCAGTTCTTC. Residues: CAISEPTASHQFF.

In its sample, this clonotype was seen many times. The chain combines TRBV7-2 with TRBJ2-7; 8 bases fit TRBD2. This CDR3 is 15 amino acids long. V lost 2 bases to trimming and J lost 0 bases; unmatched junction nucleotides: 3. Germline CDR1 is SGHTA and CDR2 is FQGNSA. The CDR3 DNA reads TGTGCCAGCAGCTTAACGGGAGGGCCCTCCTACGAGCAGTACTTC. Its protein is CASSLTGGPSYEQYF.

This clonotype was recorded many times. V and J are TRBV18 and TRBJ2-2; 8 bases are a match to TRBD2. The CDR3 totals 15 residues. CDR1 and CDR2 from the germline V gene are KGHSH and LQKENI. V lost 8 bases to trimming and J lost 0 bases; unmatched junction nucleotides: 5. CDR3 sequence (DNA): TGTGCCAGCACTTTAGCGGGACCGAACACCGGGGAGCTGTTTTTT. This translates into CASTLAGPNTGELFF.

In its sample, this clonotype was seen many times. The chain employs TRBV25-1 and TRBJ2-1; 7 positions match TRBD2. The CDR3 is made up of 17 amino acids. The germline V gene has CDR1 MGHDK and CDR2 SYGVNS. J gave up 8 bases and V 7 bases, and 20 bases lay outside the gene matches. CDR3 nucleotide sequence: TGTGCCAGCACCCCAAACCGGCGGGGCGAGCGGGGTGATGAGCAGTTCTTC. It yields the protein CASTPNRRGERGDEQFF.

In this sample, this clonotype turned up many times. Here the CDR3 DNA reads TGCAGTGCTAGAGAGGGTCTCGGGAGCGGAAGCACAGATACGCAGTATTTT. Protein: CSAREGLGSGSTDTQYF. This chain links TRBV20-1 with TRBJ2-3, with D possibly matching TRBD2 (6 bases). The V end lost 0 bases, the J end lost 0 bases, and 16 bases lay between the germline ends. This CDR3 has 17 amino acids. The germline V gene has CDR1 DFQATT and CDR2 SNEGSKA (reference sequence).

This clonotype was observed at least ten times. The chain's CDR3 is CASSRAGATGEKLFF. The CDR3 nucleotides are TGTGCCAGCAGTCGAGCGGGGGCGACGGGCGAAAAACTGTTTTTT. The genes are TRBV9 and TRBJ1-4, with D possibly matching TRBD1 (6 bases). This CDR3 is built from 15 residues. CDR1 SGDLS and CDR2 YYNGEE come from the germline V gene. Trimming pared 5 bases from V and 8 bases from J, leaving 19 bases between.